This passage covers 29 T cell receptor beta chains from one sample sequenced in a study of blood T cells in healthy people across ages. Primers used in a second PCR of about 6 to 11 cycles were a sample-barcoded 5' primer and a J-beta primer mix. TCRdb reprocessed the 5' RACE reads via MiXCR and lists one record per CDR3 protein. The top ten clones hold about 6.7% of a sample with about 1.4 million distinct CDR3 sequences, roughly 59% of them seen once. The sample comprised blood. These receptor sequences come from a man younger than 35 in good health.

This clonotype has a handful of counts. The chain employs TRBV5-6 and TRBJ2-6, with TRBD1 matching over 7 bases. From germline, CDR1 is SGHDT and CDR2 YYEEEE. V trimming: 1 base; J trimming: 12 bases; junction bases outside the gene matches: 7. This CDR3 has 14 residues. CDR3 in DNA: TGTGCCAGCAGCTTGTACCGGACAGGCCGCGTCCTGACTTTC. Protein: CASSLYRTGRVLTF.

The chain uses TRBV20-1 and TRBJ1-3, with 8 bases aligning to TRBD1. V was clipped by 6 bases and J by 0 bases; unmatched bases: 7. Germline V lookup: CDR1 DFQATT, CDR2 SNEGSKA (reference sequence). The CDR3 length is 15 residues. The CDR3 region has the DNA TGCAGTGCCGGACAGGGAACCTCCTCTGGAAACACCATATATTTT. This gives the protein CSAGQGTSSGNTIYF.

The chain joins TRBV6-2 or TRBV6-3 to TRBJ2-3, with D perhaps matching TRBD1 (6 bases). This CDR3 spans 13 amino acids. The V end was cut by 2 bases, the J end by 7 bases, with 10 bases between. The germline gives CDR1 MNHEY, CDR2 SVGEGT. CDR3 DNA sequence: TGTGCCAGCAGTTACCTACAGGGTTATACGCAGTATTTT. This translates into CASSYLQGYTQYF.

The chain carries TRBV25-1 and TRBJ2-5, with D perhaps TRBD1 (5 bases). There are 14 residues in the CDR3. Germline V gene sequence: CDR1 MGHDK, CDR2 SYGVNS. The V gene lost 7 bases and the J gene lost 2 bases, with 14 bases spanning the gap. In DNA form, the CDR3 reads TGTGCCAGCACCTCGGACAAGTTACAAGAGACCCAGTACTTC. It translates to CASTSDKLQETQYF.

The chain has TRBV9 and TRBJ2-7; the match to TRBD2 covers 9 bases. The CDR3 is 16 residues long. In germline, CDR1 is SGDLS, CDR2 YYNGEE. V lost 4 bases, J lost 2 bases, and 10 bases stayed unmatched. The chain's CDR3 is CASSPRLADSPYEQYF. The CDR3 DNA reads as TGTGCCAGCAGCCCCAGACTAGCGGACAGCCCCTACGAGCAGTACTTC.

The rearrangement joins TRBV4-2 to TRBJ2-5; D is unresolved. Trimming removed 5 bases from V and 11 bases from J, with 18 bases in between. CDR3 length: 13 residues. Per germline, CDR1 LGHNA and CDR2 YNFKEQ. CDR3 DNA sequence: TGTGCCAGCAGCTTAGGTTCCGCCAATGAGCAGTACTTC. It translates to CASSLGSANEQYF.

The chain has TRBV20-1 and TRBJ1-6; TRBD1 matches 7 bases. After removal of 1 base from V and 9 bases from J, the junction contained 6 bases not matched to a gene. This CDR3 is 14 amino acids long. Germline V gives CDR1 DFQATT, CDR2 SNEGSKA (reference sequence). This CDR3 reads CSARGVGGVSPLHF. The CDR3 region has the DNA TGCAGTGCTAGAGGGGTAGGGGGCGTTTCACCCCTCCACTTT.

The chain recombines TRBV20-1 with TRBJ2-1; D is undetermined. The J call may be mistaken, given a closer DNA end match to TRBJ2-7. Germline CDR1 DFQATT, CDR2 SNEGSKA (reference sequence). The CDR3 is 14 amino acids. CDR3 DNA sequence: TGCAGTGCTAGCGTGCAGAGCTCCTACAATGAGCAGTACTTC. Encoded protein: CSASVQSSYNEQYF.

CDR3 nucleotides: TGTGCCAGCAGTGTGACTAGCGGGGGAGGAGATACGCAGTATTTT. Amino acid sequence: CASSVTSGGGDTQYF. The gene calls are TRBV6-1 and TRBJ2-3; 12 nucleotides align to TRBD2. The CDR3 contains 15 residues. V was pared by 4 bases and J by 5 bases, with 4 bases of the junction left unmatched. Germline assignment: CDR1 MNHNS and CDR2 SASEGT.

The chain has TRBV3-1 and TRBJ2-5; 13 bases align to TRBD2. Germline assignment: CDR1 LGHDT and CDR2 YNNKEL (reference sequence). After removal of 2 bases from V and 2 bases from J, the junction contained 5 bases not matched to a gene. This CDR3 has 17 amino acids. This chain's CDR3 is CASSQRTSGSFQETQYF. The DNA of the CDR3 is TGTGCCAGCAGCCAACGGACTAGCGGGAGCTTTCAAGAGACCCAGTACTTC.

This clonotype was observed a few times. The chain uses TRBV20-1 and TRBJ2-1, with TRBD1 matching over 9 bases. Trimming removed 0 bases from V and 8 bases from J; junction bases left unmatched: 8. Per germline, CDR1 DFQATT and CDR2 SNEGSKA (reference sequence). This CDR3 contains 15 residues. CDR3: CSARDPGQGTYEQFF. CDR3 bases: TGCAGTGCTAGAGATCCGGGACAGGGCACCTATGAGCAGTTCTTC.

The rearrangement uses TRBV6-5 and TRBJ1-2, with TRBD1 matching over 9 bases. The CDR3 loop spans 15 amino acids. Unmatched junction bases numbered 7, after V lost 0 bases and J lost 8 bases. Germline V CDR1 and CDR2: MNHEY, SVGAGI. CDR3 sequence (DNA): TGTGCCAGCAGTTACTCACTCACAGGGGGCAGAGGCTACACCTTC. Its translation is CASSYSLTGGRGYTF.

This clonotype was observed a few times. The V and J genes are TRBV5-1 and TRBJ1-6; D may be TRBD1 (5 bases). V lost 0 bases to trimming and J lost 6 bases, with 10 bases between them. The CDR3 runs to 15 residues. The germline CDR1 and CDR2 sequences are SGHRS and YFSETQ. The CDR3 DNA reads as TGCGCCAGCAGCTTGGGGGAGACAGCTAATTCACCCCTCCACTTT. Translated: CASSLGETANSPLHF.

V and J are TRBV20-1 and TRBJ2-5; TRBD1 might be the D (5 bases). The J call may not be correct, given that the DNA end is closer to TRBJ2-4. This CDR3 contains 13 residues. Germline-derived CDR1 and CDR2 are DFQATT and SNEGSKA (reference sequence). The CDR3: CSARQGNGNIQYF. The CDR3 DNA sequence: TGCAGTGCGCGGCAGGGAAATGGAAACATTCAGTACTTC.

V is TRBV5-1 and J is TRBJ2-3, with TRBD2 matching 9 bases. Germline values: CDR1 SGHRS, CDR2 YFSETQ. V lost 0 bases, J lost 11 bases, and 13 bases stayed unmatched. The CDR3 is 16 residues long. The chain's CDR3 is CASSLARLAGRSGQYF. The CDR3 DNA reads TGCGCCAGCAGCTTGGCCCGGCTAGCGGGAAGGTCTGGGCAGTATTTT.

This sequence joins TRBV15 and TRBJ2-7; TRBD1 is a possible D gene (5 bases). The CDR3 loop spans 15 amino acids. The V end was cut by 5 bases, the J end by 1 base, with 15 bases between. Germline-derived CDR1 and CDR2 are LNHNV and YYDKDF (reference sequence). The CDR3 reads CATSPYRHLSYEQYF. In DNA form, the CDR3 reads TGTGCCACCAGCCCCTACAGGCATCTTTCCTACGAGCAGTACTTC.

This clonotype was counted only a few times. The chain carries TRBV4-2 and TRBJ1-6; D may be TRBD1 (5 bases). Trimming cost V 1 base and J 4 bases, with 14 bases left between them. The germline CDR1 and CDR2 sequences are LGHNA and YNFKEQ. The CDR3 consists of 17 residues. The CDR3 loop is CASSQGGAGTYNSPLHF. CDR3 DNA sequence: TGTGCCAGCAGCCAAGGGGGCGCGGGAACTTATAATTCACCCCTCCACTTT.

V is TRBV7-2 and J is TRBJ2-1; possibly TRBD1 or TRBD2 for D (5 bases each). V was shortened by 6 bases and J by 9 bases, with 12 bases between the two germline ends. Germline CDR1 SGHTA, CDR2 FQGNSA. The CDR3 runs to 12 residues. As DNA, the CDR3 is TGTGCCAGCAGGGGGACGGTGATTGAGCAGTTCTTC. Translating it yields CASRGTVIEQFF.

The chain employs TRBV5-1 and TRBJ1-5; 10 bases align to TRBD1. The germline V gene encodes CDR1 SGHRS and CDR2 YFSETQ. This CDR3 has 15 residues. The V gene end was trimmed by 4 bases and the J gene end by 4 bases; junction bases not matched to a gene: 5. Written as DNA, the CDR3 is TGCGCCAGCAGCGCTGGGACAGGGGATAATCAGCCCCAGCATTTT. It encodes CASSAGTGDNQPQHF.

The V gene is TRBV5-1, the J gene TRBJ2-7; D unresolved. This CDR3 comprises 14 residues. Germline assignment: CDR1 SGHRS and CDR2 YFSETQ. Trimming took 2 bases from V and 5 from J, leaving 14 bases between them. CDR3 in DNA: TGCGCCAGCAGCTTACAGATTGGGCCTAACGAGCAGTACTTC. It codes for CASSLQIGPNEQYF.

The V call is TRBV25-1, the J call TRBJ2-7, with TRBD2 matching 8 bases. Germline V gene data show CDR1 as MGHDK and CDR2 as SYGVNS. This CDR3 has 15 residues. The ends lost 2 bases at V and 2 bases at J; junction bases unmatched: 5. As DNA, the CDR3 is TGTGCCAGCAGTGAAGCAACTAGCGGAACCTACGAGCAGTACTTC. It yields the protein CASSEATSGTYEQYF.

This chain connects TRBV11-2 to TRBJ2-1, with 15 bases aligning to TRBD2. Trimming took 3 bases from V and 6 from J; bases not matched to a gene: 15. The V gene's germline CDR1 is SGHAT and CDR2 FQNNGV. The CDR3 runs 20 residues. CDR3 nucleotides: TGTGCCAGCAGCTTCGACGGACTAGCGGGGGGGGAAGATAATCGCAATGAGCAGTTCTTC. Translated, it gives CASSFDGLAGGEDNRNEQFF.

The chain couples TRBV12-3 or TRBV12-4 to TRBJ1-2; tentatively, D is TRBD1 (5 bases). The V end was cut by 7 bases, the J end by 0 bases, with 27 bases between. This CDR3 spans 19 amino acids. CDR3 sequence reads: CASTPAGTYGGIANYGYTF. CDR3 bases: TGTGCCAGCACTCCTGCGGGCACTTACGGGGGGATAGCTAACTATGGCTACACCTTC.

CDR3 DNA sequence: TGTGCCAGCAGCTCTAGTTGGGGCGAGAAAGACTATGGCTACACCTTC. Translated, it gives CASSSSWGEKDYGYTF. This chain joins TRBV11-2 and TRBJ1-2; D might be TRBD1 (5 bases). The germline V gene encodes CDR1 SGHAT and CDR2 FQNNGV. Trimming cost V 4 bases and J 3 bases, with 18 bases left between them. The length of the CDR3 is 16 residues.

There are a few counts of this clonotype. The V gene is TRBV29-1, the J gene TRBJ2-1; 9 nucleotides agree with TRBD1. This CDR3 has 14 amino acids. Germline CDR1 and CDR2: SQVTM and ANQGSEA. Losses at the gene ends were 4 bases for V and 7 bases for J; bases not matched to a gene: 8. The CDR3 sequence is CSVAGQGSSNEQFF. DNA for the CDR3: TGCAGCGTTGCGGGACAGGGTAGTTCAAATGAGCAGTTCTTC.

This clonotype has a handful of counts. DNA for the CDR3: TGCGCCAGCAGCCCGTCATCAGGGCGGCCAGAGACCCAGTACTTC. Encoded protein: CASSPSSGRPETQYF. The V and J genes are TRBV5-1 and TRBJ2-5, with a weak D call TRBD1 (5 bases). CDR3 length: 15 amino acids. Per germline, CDR1 SGHRS and CDR2 YFSETQ. Trimming pared 4 bases from V and 4 bases from J, leaving 17 bases between.

The CDR3 nucleotides read TGTGCCAGCAGTTTACACAGGTCGAGCTCCTACGAGCAGTACTTC. This codes for CASSLHRSSSYEQYF. J is TRBJ2-7 and V is TRBV12-3 or TRBV12-4, with D perhaps TRBD1 (5 bases). V dropped 2 bases and J dropped 0 bases, with 11 bases sitting between them. The CDR3 sequence is 15 residues long.

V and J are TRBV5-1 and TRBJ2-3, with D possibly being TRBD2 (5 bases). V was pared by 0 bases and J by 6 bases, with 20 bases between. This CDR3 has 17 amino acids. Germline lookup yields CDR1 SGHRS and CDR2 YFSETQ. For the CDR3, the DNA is TGCGCCAGCAGCTTGGCCGAAGAGGGTACCCCCTCCGATACGCAGTATTTT. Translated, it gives CASSLAEEGTPSDTQYF.

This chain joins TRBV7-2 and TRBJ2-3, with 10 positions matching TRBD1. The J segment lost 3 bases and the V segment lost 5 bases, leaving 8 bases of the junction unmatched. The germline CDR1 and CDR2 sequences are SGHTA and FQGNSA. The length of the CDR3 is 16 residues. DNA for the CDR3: TGTGCCAGCAGCCCTCCGACAGGGGGCGGAACAGATACGCAGTATTTT. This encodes CASSPPTGGGTDTQYF.